A single sample is the source of the 25 T cell receptor beta chains below, sequenced in a study of blood T cell repertoires in COVID-19. Data came from immunoSEQ multiplex PCR; TCRdb stores just in-frame clones and leaves some out. The sample includes a few hundred thousand clones, about 88% of them seen just once. The sample taken for sequencing was PBMCs or T cells enriched from blood (not recorded which). The receptors were sampled from a woman aged 25 to 39 who had recovered from COVID-19.

This rearrangement joins TRBV11-2 to TRBJ1-5, with TRBD1 identical over 8 bases. The germline V gene encodes CDR1 SGHAT and CDR2 FQNNGV. J was trimmed by 0 bases and V by 5 bases; bases with no gene match: 12. The CDR3 is made up of 18 amino acids. CDR3 amino acids: CASSPWTGLVGSNQPQHF. The CDR3 DNA reads TGTGCCAGCAGCCCATGGACAGGGCTGGTAGGTAGCAATCAGCCCCAGCATTTT. The full variable domain, rest sourced from reference TRBV11-2 and TRBJ1-5, is EAGVAQSPRYKIIEKRQSVAFWCNPISGHATLYWYQQILGQGPKLLIQFQNNGVVDDSQLPKDRFSAERLKGVDSTLKIQPAKLEDSAVYLCASSPWTGLVGSNQPQHFGDGTRLSIL.

The CDR3 nucleotides are TGTGCCAGCAGTCCCGGGGGGCTAAGAACAGATACGCAGTATTTT. Translation gives CASSPGGLRTDTQYF. The chain joins TRBV28 to TRBJ2-3; TRBD2 is a possible D gene (7 bases). V was trimmed by 5 bases and J by 3 bases, leaving 15 bases between them. CDR3 length: 15 amino acids. CDR1 and CDR2 (germline): MDHEN, SYDVKM.

The chain employs TRBV7-2 and TRBJ2-7, with a possible D match to TRBD1 (6 bases). Deletions cut 4 bases from V and 4 bases from J, with 14 bases between. The CDR3 covers 14 residues. Germline V CDR1 and CDR2: SGHTA, FQGNSA. The CDR3 DNA follows: TGTGCCAGCAGCTACGGGACAAATTATTACGAGCAGTACTTC. This codes for CASSYGTNYYEQYF.

CDR3 in DNA: TGTGCCAGCGCCCCAATAGTGGGCACAGATACGCAGTATTTT. This codes for CASAPIVGTDTQYF. The chain couples TRBV11-1 to TRBJ2-3; D unclear. There are 14 residues in the CDR3. Germline-derived CDR1 and CDR2 are SGHAT and FQDESV (reference sequence). V lost 8 bases, J lost 1 base, and 13 bases lay in between.

J is TRBJ2-3 and V is TRBV18, with 10 bases lining up with TRBD1. From germline, CDR1 is KGHSH and CDR2 LQKENI. The CDR3 is 16 residues long. The ends lost 5 bases at V and 5 bases at J; junction bases unmatched: 10. CDR3 sequence: CASSAYSRDRGDTQYF. The CDR3 DNA follows: TGTGCCAGCTCAGCCTACTCCCGGGACAGGGGAGATACGCAGTATTTT.

The V and J genes are TRBV12-3 or TRBV12-4 and TRBJ1-1; 8 positions agree with TRBD1. The V and J ends lost 4 bases and 7 bases, in that order; junction bases with no gene match: 2. The length of the CDR3 is 12 residues. The CDR3 DNA sequence: TGTGCCAGCAGTTCAGGGGGCGATGAAGCTTTCTTT. Residues: CASSSGGDEAFF.

V is TRBV2 and J is TRBJ2-1; the match to TRBD2 covers 11 bases. Germline trimming cut 8 bases from V and 5 bases from J; bases unmatched to any gene: 11. Germline values: CDR1 SNHLY, CDR2 FYNNEI. The CDR3 is 16 residues long. CDR3 bases: TGTGCCAGCCTAGGTCGTGGGACTAGCGGTAACAATGAGCAGTTCTTC. As protein: CASLGRGTSGNNEQFF.

This clone came up a few times. This chain uses TRBV24-1 with TRBJ1-5; a weak D match, TRBD1 (6 bases). Germline V gene lookup returns CDR1 KGHDR and CDR2 SFDVKD. CDR3 length: 15 amino acids. Deletions cut 7 bases from V and 4 bases from J, with 16 bases between. CDR3 in amino acids: CATSHLHRDNQPQHF. The DNA for the CDR3 is TGTGCCACCAGCCACCTTCACAGGGATAATCAGCCCCAGCATTTT.

The chain recombines TRBV7-9 with TRBJ2-1; 11 bases map to TRBD1. Germline V gene data show CDR1 as SEHNR and CDR2 as FQNEAQ (reference sequence). The CDR3 length is 15 residues. V was clipped by 5 bases and J by 4 bases; unmatched bases: 4. The CDR3 region has the DNA TGTGCCAGCAGCGGACGGGACAGGGGGTACAATGAGCAGTTCTTC. It codes for CASSGRDRGYNEQFF.

The J gene is TRBJ1-4, the V gene TRBV6-5, with D possibly TRBD1 on 6 matching bases. Germline V gene data show CDR1 as MNHEY and CDR2 as SVGAGI. CDR3 length: 15 amino acids. V was trimmed by 5 bases and J by 0 bases, leaving 10 bases between them. Here the CDR3 reads CASSTRGSTNEKLFF. As DNA, the CDR3 is TGTGCCAGCAGTACCAGGGGCTCAACTAATGAAAAACTGTTTTTT.

The rearrangement links TRBV5-1 to TRBJ2-3, with D maybe TRBD2 (5 bases). The germline V and J ends were trimmed by 4 bases and 4 bases, with 10 bases remaining between them. The CDR3 is 13 residues long. From germline, CDR1 is SGHRS and CDR2 YFSETQ. The CDR3 is CASSQILADTQYF. DNA of the CDR3: TGCGCCAGCAGCCAAATACTAGCAGATACGCAGTATTTT.

V usage is TRBV18 and J usage is TRBJ2-7; TRBD2 matches 7 bases. V shed 1 base and J 3 bases; nucleotides not matched to a gene: 3. The CDR3 contains 14 residues. The germline V gene encodes CDR1 KGHSH and CDR2 LQKENI. The CDR3: CASSPRREDYEQYF. Here the CDR3 DNA reads TGTGCCAGCTCACCACGACGGGAGGACTACGAGCAGTACTTC.

The rearrangement uses TRBV2 and TRBJ2-7; the match to TRBD1 covers 12 bases. V lost 8 bases, J lost 7 bases, and 9 bases stayed unmatched. CDR3 size: 14 residues. The V gene's germline CDR1 is SNHLY and CDR2 FYNNEI. CDR3 bases: TGTGCCAGCCGTGGCGGGGACAGGGGGCGTGAGCAGTACTTC. Protein sequence: CASRGGDRGREQYF.

In this sample, this clone turned up a few times. The V call is TRBV4-2, the J call TRBJ1-4; 8 nucleotides align to TRBD1. The CDR3 is 14 amino acids. Trimming removed 4 bases from V and 5 bases from J; junction bases left unmatched: 3. CDR1 is LGHNA, CDR2 YNFKEQ, per germline. The CDR3: CASSLGQANEKLFF. In nucleotides, the CDR3 is TGTGCCAGCAGCCTGGGACAGGCCAATGAAAAACTGTTTTTT.

DNA of the CDR3: TGTGCCAGTAGCCCTTACGCGTCACTCCCCGGGGAGCTGTTTTTT. Amino acids: CASSPYASLPGELFF. This rearrangement joins TRBV19 to TRBJ2-2; D call uncertain. This CDR3 has 15 residues. CDR1 and CDR2 from the germline V gene are LNHDA and SQIVND (reference sequence). V lost 6 bases and J 6 bases, leaving 17 bases between the germline ends.

The chain recombines TRBV6-2 or TRBV6-3 with TRBJ1-2; D may be TRBD1 (6 bases). The V end lost 5 bases, the J end lost 6 bases, and 7 bases lay between the germline ends. CDR3 length equals 11 residues. Germline V gives CDR1 MNHEY, CDR2 SVGEGT. This CDR3 is CASSQGHGYTF. The CDR3 DNA sequence: TGTGCCAGCAGTCAGGGGCATGGCTACACCTTC.

The V call is TRBV21-1, the J call TRBJ1-4; the DNA was not compared with TRBD1, the D call given in the table. TRBV21-1 is given as a pseudogene. The CDR3 spans 15 residues. CDR3 sequence: CASSKKKGGREKLFF. DNA for the CDR3: TGTGCCAGCAGCAAAAAGAAAGGGGGCAGGGAAAAACTGTTTTTT.

This chain uses TRBV6-5 with TRBJ1-6; 8 nucleotides align to TRBD1. Germline assignment: CDR1 MNHEY and CDR2 SVGAGI. This CDR3 is built from 15 residues. J gave up 9 bases and V 2 bases, and 6 bases lay outside the gene matches. The CDR3 DNA reads TGTGCCAGCAGTTACCGTCCGGGACAGGCTTCACCCCTCCACTTT. Protein sequence: CASSYRPGQASPLHF.

The rearrangement links TRBV4-1 to TRBJ1-4; 9 bases line up with TRBD1. CDR3 length: 16 amino acids. Germline-derived CDR1 and CDR2 are MGHRA and YSYEKL. V shed 0 bases and J 8 bases; nucleotides not matched to a gene: 7. The DNA of the CDR3 is TGCGCCAGCAGCCAAGATCGGGGGACAGGGAACGAAAAACTGTTTTTT. Translating gives CASSQDRGTGNEKLFF.

This rearrangement joins TRBV5-1 to TRBJ2-5, with 8 positions matching TRBD1. The CDR3 covers 14 residues. V lost 4 bases and J lost 4; bases outside the gene matches: 6. Per the germline V gene, CDR1 is SGHRS and CDR2 is YFSETQ. CDR3 nucleotide sequence: TGCGCCAGCAGCGACGGACAGGGAGGAGAGACCCAGTACTTC. It encodes CASSDGQGGETQYF.

V gene TRBV7-3 combines with J gene TRBJ2-3; possibly TRBD1 for D (5 bases). This CDR3 comprises 15 residues. Between the trimmed V and J ends, which lost 4 bases and 0 bases, there was a span of 11 bases. Germline lookup yields CDR1 SGHTA and CDR2 FQGTGA. DNA for the CDR3: TGTGCCAGCAGCTCCGGACAACCTAGCACAGATACGCAGTATTTT. Translating gives CASSSGQPSTDTQYF.

The chain employs TRBV27 and TRBJ2-3, with D perhaps matching TRBD1 (7 bases). CDR1 MNHEY and CDR2 SMNVEV come from the germline V gene (reference sequence). V lost 2 bases to trimming and J lost 2 bases, with 14 bases between them. The CDR3 contains 16 residues. The CDR3 DNA sequence: TGTGCCAGCAGTTTAAACGGGGGACAGATCACAGATACGCAGTATTTT. Its translation: CASSLNGGQITDTQYF.

This clone is a singleton in its sample. The chain joins TRBV6-4 to TRBJ1-1, with D uncertain. The CDR3 has 12 amino acids. The germline V and J ends were trimmed by 7 bases and 6 bases, with 12 bases remaining between them. Germline CDR1 and CDR2: MRHNA and SNTAGT. The CDR3 region has the DNA TGTGCCAGCATGGGTAGCGGGGCTGAAGCTTTCTTT. The encoded protein is CASMGSGAEAFF.

The CDR3 spells CASSLGLAATDTQYF. CDR3 sequence (DNA): TGCGCCAGCAGCTTGGGACTAGCGGCCACAGATACGCAGTATTTT. V is TRBV5-1 and J is TRBJ2-3; 9 nucleotides line up with TRBD2. This CDR3 region has 15 residues. CDR1 and CDR2 (germline): SGHRS, YFSETQ. With 0 bases clipped from V and 2 bases from J, the junction kept 1 base outside the gene matches.

The table lists this clone with a few counts. The chain recombines TRBV9 with TRBJ2-5; perhaps TRBD1 as D (6 bases). Germline CDR1 reads SGDLS; CDR2 reads YYNGEE. This CDR3 comprises 15 residues. Trimming left V 0 bases short and J 4 bases short, with 13 bases between. The CDR3 here is CASSVGDRMRETQYF. The CDR3 nucleotides are TGTGCCAGCAGCGTAGGAGACAGGATGAGAGAGACCCAGTACTTC.